This passage covers 17 T cell receptor beta chains from one sample sequenced in a study of T-cell reconstitution after alpha-beta-depleted transplantation in children (dated by TCRdb to 2016 to 2018). Library preparation used PCR. The sample was run on an Illumina HiSeq 2500. To normalize quantification of the TCRbeta repertoire, the TCR libraries were built with molecular barcoding that relied on unique molecular identifiers. TCRdb's own reprocessing of the public reads used fastp at Q25 and MiXCR and kept productive beta chains. Records with the same CDR3 protein are collapsed into one entry carrying the most frequent genes and DNA. This sample is represented by fewer than 500,000 distinct CDR3 sequences; about 45% of them were singletons. Approximately 25% of the sample is taken by the ten largest. Read against the paper, the sample's treatment or condition label means: allogeneic hematopoietic cell transplantation with graft depleted of TCRalphabeta T cells and CD19 B cells.

The sequences come from PBMCs, collected before TCRalphabeta/CD19-depleted stem cell transplant. These receptors were taken from a girl aged 2 to 10 with aplastic anemia, due to receive a stem cell transplant.

This clonotype was counted a few times. The chain has TRBV10-1 and TRBJ2-3, with no clear D. This CDR3 has 11 residues. V was trimmed by 8 bases and J by 2 bases, leaving 5 bases between them. CDR1 is WNHNN, CDR2 SYGVQD, per germline (reference sequence). The CDR3 reads CASGDTDTQYF. The CDR3 coding sequence is TGCGCCAGCGGAGACACAGATACGCAGTATTTT.

The chain recombines TRBV20-1 with TRBJ2-7; unclear D gene. Per the germline V gene, CDR1 is DFQATT and CDR2 is SNEGSKA (reference sequence). V was trimmed by 0 bases and J by 2 bases, leaving 11 bases between them. The CDR3 extends over 14 amino acids. CDR3 sequence reads: CSARDRAAAYEQYF. The CDR3 DNA sequence: TGCAGTGCTAGAGATCGCGCAGCCGCCTACGAGCAGTACTTC.

The count of this clonotype is one. A much bigger clone sits one base away, suggesting this may be a read error. The chain joins TRBV20-1 to TRBJ2-4; no clear D gene. The CDR3 totals 14 residues. Germline V lookup: CDR1 DFQATT, CDR2 SNEGSKA (reference sequence). The V gene lost 5 bases and the J gene lost 1 base, with 12 bases spanning the gap. In DNA, the CDR3 is TGCAGTGCTCCCAGGAAAGCGGCCAAAAACATTCAGTACTTC. Amino acids: CSAPRKAAKNIQYF.

The chain uses TRBV27 and TRBJ1-2, with D tentatively TRBD1 (5 bases). Germline lookup yields CDR1 MNHEY and CDR2 SMNVEV (reference sequence). The CDR3 extends over 13 amino acids. Trimming stripped 5 bases from V and 6 bases from J, with 13 bases between. CDR3 in DNA: TGTGCCAGCAGTATACCCGGGGGTGATGGCTACACCTTC. It codes for CASSIPGGDGYTF.

V and J are TRBV29-1 and TRBJ2-7; TRBD1 agrees at 8 bases. Germline loops: CDR1 SQVTM, CDR2 ANQGSEA. The CDR3 totals 14 residues. Trimming cost V 3 bases and J 5 bases; bases outside gene matches: 9. CDR3 in DNA: TGCAGCGTTGACCGGACAGGGTCAGGAAACGAGCAGTACTTC. This codes for CSVDRTGSGNEQYF.

V and J are TRBV4-2 and TRBJ2-7, with a weak D call TRBD2 (5 bases). From germline, CDR1 is LGHNA and CDR2 YNFKEQ. CDR3 size: 15 residues. Trimming took 1 base from V and 7 from J, leaving 17 bases between them. The CDR3 region is CASSQAAAGSREQYF. As DNA, the CDR3 is TGTGCCAGCAGCCAAGCCGCCGCGGGTAGCCGGGAGCAGTACTTC.

The V and J genes are TRBV7-2 and TRBJ2-1; TRBD1 matches at 8 bases. V was pared by 5 bases and J by 8 bases, with 11 bases of the junction left unmatched. Germline CDR1 is SGHTA and CDR2 is FQGNSA. The CDR3 length is 15 residues. The CDR3 DNA follows: TGTGCCAGCAGCGTACGGACAGGGAGTATCGATGAGCAGTTCTTC. Its protein is CASSVRTGSIDEQFF.

The chain joins TRBV6-1 to TRBJ2-2, with 7 bases identical to TRBD1. V gave up 6 bases and J gave up 4 bases; unmatched junction bases: 5. The germline V gene has CDR1 MNHNS and CDR2 SASEGT. The CDR3 covers 14 residues. This CDR3 reads CASRADRVTGELFF. Here the CDR3 DNA reads TGTGCCAGCAGGGCAGACAGGGTCACCGGGGAGCTGTTTTTT.

Note on this clonotype: A single base separates this from a much larger clone, so it may be a read error. V is TRBV20-1 and J is TRBJ2-1; D may correspond to TRBD1 or TRBD2 (6 bases each). The CDR3 covers 15 residues. Germline V CDR1 and CDR2: DFQATT, SNEGSKA (reference sequence). The CDR3 DNA follows: TGCGGTGGTCGTCCGGGGGCCGGCTCCTACAATGAGCAGTTCTTC. Amino acid sequence: CGGRPGAGSYNEQFF.

V gene TRBV12-3 or TRBV12-4 combines with J gene TRBJ2-3, with a possible D match to TRBD1 (5 bases). With 6 bases removed from V and 11 bases from J, the gap between germline ends came to 15 bases. The CDR3 runs to 12 residues. The CDR3 protein is CASSKTAPRQYF. The CDR3 nucleotides read TGTGCCAGCAGCAAGACAGCACCTAGGCAGTATTTT.

This sequence joins TRBV3-1 and TRBJ1-3; D is unclear. V shed 0 bases and J shed 0 bases, with 15 bases lying between them. Per germline, CDR1 LGHDT and CDR2 YNNKEL (reference sequence). The CDR3 spans 18 residues. CDR3 DNA sequence: TGTGCCAGCAGCCAAGATAGCGGAGGACCCTCCTCTGGAAACACCATATATTTT. As protein: CASSQDSGGPSSGNTIYF.

At least ten counts were recorded for this clonotype. The chain joins TRBV5-1 to TRBJ2-1, with TRBD1 matching 7 bases. This CDR3 contains 15 residues. Germline V lookup: CDR1 SGHRS, CDR2 YFSETQ. V was clipped by 4 bases and J by 7 bases; unmatched bases: 11. CDR3 coding DNA: TGCGCCAGCAGCGATCCCTCGGGACAGCTGAATGAGCAGTTCTTC. Translation: CASSDPSGQLNEQFF.

This clonotype was picked up a small number of times. The chain couples TRBV15 to TRBJ2-1, with 9 bases fitting TRBD2. V shed 1 base and J 8 bases; nucleotides not matched to a gene: 12. CDR1 is LNHNV and CDR2 is YYDKDF in the germline V gene (reference sequence). The CDR3 is 17 residues long. CDR3 loop: CATSRVAGSGSPHEQFF. The CDR3 bases are TGTGCCACCAGCAGAGTGGCGGGTAGCGGGAGTCCCCATGAGCAGTTCTTC.

The chain links TRBV6-5 to TRBJ1-2; 7 positions match TRBD1. The CDR3 spans 13 residues. V was clipped by 7 bases and J by 4 bases; unmatched bases: 6. Germline V gives CDR1 MNHEY, CDR2 SVGAGI. In nucleotides, the CDR3 is TGTGCCAGCATCGGGACAGTGAGCTATGGCTACACCTTC. Translating gives CASIGTVSYGYTF.

This chain uses TRBV5-1 with TRBJ2-1; possible D gene TRBD2, 6 bases. This CDR3 has 16 residues. Germline V lookup: CDR1 SGHRS, CDR2 YFSETQ. The V end was cut by 0 bases, the J end by 8 bases, with 18 bases between. CDR3 residues: CASSLAPGTGRDEQFF. As DNA, the CDR3 is TGCGCCAGCAGCTTGGCCCCCGGGACTGGACGAGATGAGCAGTTCTTC.

The chain has TRBV29-1 and TRBJ2-7; possibly TRBD2 for D (5 bases). The germline gives CDR1 SQVTM, CDR2 ANQGSEA. The CDR3 sequence is 13 residues long. Trimming took off 6 bases at V and 5 bases at J, with 17 bases between the two ends. The CDR3 region is CSVGSLPGDEQYF. The CDR3 nucleotides read TGCAGCGTAGGTAGCCTCCCCGGGGACGAGCAGTACTTC.

This chain joins TRBV6-1 and TRBJ1-2; the D is unclear. V dropped 7 bases and J dropped 2 bases, with 11 bases sitting between them. This CDR3 is built from 13 residues. CDR1 and CDR2 (germline): MNHNS, SASEGT. The DNA of the CDR3 is TGTGCCAGCACTCCCTACGGGAACTATGGCTACACCTTC. This sequence encodes CASTPYGNYGYTF.